Each of the 26 T cell receptor beta chains below was sequenced from the same sample in a study of blood T cell repertoires in COVID-19. Assay used: immunoSEQ multiplex PCR; TCRdb lists only in-frame clones, some missing. This sample has 200,000 or so clones; over 75% occur once, and the top ten carry around 5%. Material for sequencing was peripheral blood. Receptors originate from a human donor in a cohort sampled during active COVID-19.

This clone showed up many times. Written as DNA, the CDR3 is TGTGCCAGCAGTTTAGCCGGCAATCAGCCCCAGCATTTT. Residues: CASSLAGNQPQHF. The rearrangement joins TRBV12-3 or TRBV12-4 to TRBJ1-5; D unresolved. This CDR3 spans 13 amino acids. Trimming removed 0 bases at V and 2 bases at J, with 2 bases between.

The rearrangement uses TRBV5-8 and TRBJ2-7; D is undetermined. This CDR3 is built from 13 residues. V lost 4 bases and J lost 2, with 10 bases in between. Germline values: CDR1 SGHTS, CDR2 YDEGEE. The CDR3: CASSASIAYEQYF. Here the CDR3 DNA reads TGTGCCAGCAGCGCTTCTATAGCCTACGAGCAGTACTTC.

This clone has more than one count but fewer than ten. V gene TRBV7-9 combines with J gene TRBJ1-2; the D is unclear. Per the germline V gene, CDR1 is SEHNR and CDR2 is FQNEAQ (reference sequence). Between the trimmed V and J ends, which lost 5 bases and 7 bases, there was a span of 11 bases. The CDR3 is 12 residues long. The CDR3 sequence is CASSPYTGGYTF. CDR3 nucleotides: TGTGCCAGCAGCCCTTACACGGGTGGCTACACCTTC.

The sample holds a few counts of this clone. Other DNA sequences in this specimen translate into the identical CDR3. The chain carries TRBV3-1 (or the pseudogene TRBV3-2) and TRBJ2-7; D gene ambiguous. Deletions cut 4 bases from V and 3 bases from J, with 4 bases between. The CDR3 is 11 amino acids. Germline V lookup: CDR1 LGHDT, CDR2 YNNKEL (reference sequence). CDR3 in amino acids: CASSLRYEQYF. DNA for the CDR3: TGTGCCAGCAGCCTCCGCTACGAGCAGTACTTC.

The gene calls are TRBV28 and TRBJ2-7; D is possibly TRBD1 (6 bases). Looked up from germline, CDR1 is MDHEN and CDR2 is SYDVKM. The V gene lost 4 bases and the J gene lost 3 bases, with 13 bases spanning the gap. The CDR3 extends over 14 amino acids. The CDR3 is CASSSGTMFYEQYF. For the CDR3, the DNA is TGTGCCAGCAGTTCCGGGACAATGTTCTACGAGCAGTACTTC.

This clone was counted only a few times. The junction departs from germline at one end; a sequencing error may be responsible. V is TRBV5-6 and J is TRBJ2-7, with 9 bases identical to TRBD2. CDR3 length: 11 amino acids. In germline, CDR1 is SGHDT, CDR2 YYEEEE. The CDR3 here is CASSLKVAGDF. The CDR3 DNA reads as TGTGCCAGCAGCTTGAAGGTAGCGGGAGACTTC. The full variable domain, with the rest looked up from reference TRBV5-6 and TRBJ2-7, is DAGVTQSPTHLIKTRGQQVTLRCSPKSGHDTVSWYQQALGQGPQFIFQYYEEEERQRGNFPDRFSGHQFPNYSSELNVNALLLGDSALYLCASSLKVAGDFGPGTRLTVT.

The rearrangement uses TRBV9 and TRBJ2-3; 10 bases match TRBD2. J gave up 6 bases and V 3 bases, and 7 bases lay outside the gene matches. The germline V gene encodes CDR1 SGDLS and CDR2 YYNGEE. The CDR3 covers 15 residues. CDR3 DNA: TGTGCCAGCAGCGCGGCTAGCGGGAGAGGGGATACGCAGTATTTT. Its translation: CASSAASGRGDTQYF.

This sequence joins TRBV9 and TRBJ2-3; perhaps TRBD1 as D (6 bases). This CDR3 has 15 residues. The germline V gene encodes CDR1 SGDLS and CDR2 YYNGEE. Trimming cost V 0 bases and J 2 bases, with 10 bases left between them. In DNA, the CDR3 is TGTGCCAGCAGCGTAGCACAGGGAACCACAGATACGCAGTATTTT. It is translated as CASSVAQGTTDTQYF.

This clone was recorded a few times. The genes are TRBV7-9 and TRBJ1-1, with TRBD1 as a possible D gene (6 bases). Germline V CDR1 and CDR2: SEHNR, FQNEAQ (reference sequence). There are 13 residues in the CDR3. Trimming left V 7 bases short and J 0 bases short, with 9 bases between. The CDR3 DNA reads TGTGCCAGCACCCGGGACATGAACACTGAAGCTTTCTTT. Protein product: CASTRDMNTEAFF.

V is TRBV30 and J is TRBJ2-7; 11 positions match TRBD2. CDR1 and CDR2 from the germline V gene are GTSNPN and SVGIG (reference sequence). CDR3 length: 14 residues. Losses at the gene ends were 5 bases for V and 4 bases for J; bases not matched to a gene: 7. The CDR3, as DNA: TGTGCCTGGGACTTAGCGGGGGGGGATTACGAGCAGTACTTC. It translates to CAWDLAGGDYEQYF.

The chain is built from TRBV19 and TRBJ1-2, with 11 bases fitting TRBD1. The trim removed 5 bases at V and 4 bases at J, leaving 6 bases unmatched. CDR3 length: 15 residues. Germline V gives CDR1 LNHDA, CDR2 SQIVND (reference sequence). CDR3 protein: CASSAGTGGFYGYTF. CDR3 DNA: TGTGCCAGTAGTGCCGGGACAGGGGGTTTCTATGGCTACACCTTC.

This chain uses TRBV10-2 with TRBJ2-7; TRBD2 aligns across 13 bases. The CDR3 extends over 16 amino acids. The V gene's germline CDR1 is WSHSY and CDR2 SAAADI. After removal of 3 bases from V and 5 bases from J, the junction contained 7 bases not matched to a gene. The CDR3 DNA reads as TGCGCCAGCAGTGACCCGACTAGCGGGAGGTTCCACGAGCAGTACTTC. Translation: CASSDPTSGRFHEQYF.

The chain combines TRBV7-3 with TRBJ2-3; D is perhaps TRBD1 (6 bases). Germline assignment: CDR1 SGHTA and CDR2 FQGTGA. The germline V and J ends were trimmed by 4 bases and 2 bases, with 7 bases remaining between them. This CDR3 has 13 residues. CDR3 coding DNA: TGTGCCAGCAGCTCAGGGGTCACAGATACGCAGTATTTT. As protein: CASSSGVTDTQYF.

The chain combines TRBV20-1 with TRBJ2-5; a possible D gene is TRBD1 (6 bases). Germline CDR1 is DFQATT and CDR2 is SNEGSKA (reference sequence). The CDR3 is made up of 10 amino acids. The CDR3 sequence is CMTGRGTQYF. In DNA, the CDR3 is TGCATGACAGGCCGGGGGACCCAGTACTTC.

V and J are TRBV7-2 and TRBJ2-7, with 7 bases aligning to TRBD1. V was clipped by 6 bases and J by 4 bases; unmatched bases: 9. In germline, CDR1 is SGHTA, CDR2 FQGNSA. This CDR3 region has 14 residues. CDR3 bases: TGTGCCAGCAGTGTAAACAGGGGTCGGTACGAGCAGTACTTC. It specifies CASSVNRGRYEQYF.

The rearrangement links TRBV28 to TRBJ2-7; 12 bases line up with TRBD2. Per germline, CDR1 MDHEN and CDR2 SYDVKM. This CDR3 region has 15 residues. V lost 6 bases, J lost 8 bases, and 11 bases stayed unmatched. This chain's CDR3 is CASSAPRLAGVKQYF. CDR3 DNA: TGTGCCAGCAGCGCGCCACGACTAGCGGGAGTCAAGCAGTACTTC.

The genes are TRBV7-6 and TRBJ2-7; the match to TRBD2 covers 12 bases. Germline V gene data show CDR1 as SGHVS and CDR2 as FNYEAQ. V lost 6 bases and J lost 6; bases outside the gene matches: 15. The CDR3 extends over 17 amino acids. As DNA, the CDR3 is TGTGCCAGCAGGAGGGATGGTCTAGCGGGAGGGCCATCCGAGCAGTACTTC. Its translation is CASRRDGLAGGPSEQYF.

The CDR3 DNA reads as TGTGCCACCAGCAATACCGGGACAGTCTACTACGAGCAGTACTTC. It codes for CATSNTGTVYYEQYF. V usage is TRBV15 and J usage is TRBJ2-7; TRBD1 matches 7 bases. The J segment lost 3 bases and the V segment lost 4 bases, leaving 9 bases of the junction unmatched. The CDR3 length is 15 residues. Per the germline V gene, CDR1 is LNHNV and CDR2 is YYDKDF (reference sequence).

This rearrangement joins TRBV28 to TRBJ2-1; 11 bases line up with TRBD2. CDR3 length: 16 residues. J lost 5 bases, V lost 2 bases, and 5 bases had no gene match. Looked up from germline, CDR1 is MDHEN and CDR2 is SYDVKM. The CDR3 coding sequence is TGTGCCAGCAGTTTAGTTACTAGCGGGAGCCACAATGAGCAGTTCTTC. Amino acid sequence: CASSLVTSGSHNEQFF. The full variable domain, in which reference TRBV28 and TRBJ2-1 provide the parts outside the CDR3, is DVKVTQSSRYLVKRTGEKVFLECVQDMDHENMFWYRQDPGLGLRLIYFSYDVKMKEKGDIPEGYSVSREKKERFSLILESASTNQTSMYLCASSLVTSGSHNEQFFGPGTRLTVL.

The J gene is TRBJ1-1, the V gene TRBV27; D gene unclear. V lost 5 bases and J 1 base, leaving 14 bases between the germline ends. This CDR3 contains 15 residues. The V gene's germline CDR1 is MNHEY and CDR2 SMNVEV (reference sequence). CDR3 sequence: CASSLLKRGNTEAFF. CDR3 in DNA: TGTGCCAGCAGTCTCCTCAAGCGGGGGAACACTGAAGCTTTCTTT.

The gene calls are TRBV5-1 and TRBJ1-2; D gene uncertain. The CDR3 extends over 15 amino acids. Trimming took 0 bases from V and 2 from J, leaving 11 bases between them. The germline V gene has CDR1 SGHRS and CDR2 YFSETQ. The CDR3 nucleotides are TGCGCCAGCAGCTTGGCCGTCGCAGCGAACTATGGCTACACCTTC. It specifies CASSLAVAANYGYTF.

V gene TRBV4-3 combines with J gene TRBJ1-2, with a weak D call TRBD1 (5 bases). Germline loops: CDR1 LGHNA, CDR2 YSLEER. The CDR3 has 16 residues. Trimming pared 0 bases from V and 5 bases from J, leaving 16 bases between. Written as DNA, the CDR3 is TGCGCCAGCAGCCAAGACCGAATGGGGCAGTTATATGGCTACACCTTC. It translates to CASSQDRMGQLYGYTF.

The V and J genes are TRBV7-3 and TRBJ1-1, with D hard to call. This CDR3 is built from 14 residues. Germline V gives CDR1 SGHTA, CDR2 FQGTGA. Trimming pared 1 base from V and 0 bases from J, leaving 6 bases between. CDR3 nucleotide sequence: TGTGCCAGCAGCTTAAGCAGAATGAACACTGAAGCTTTCTTT. Translation gives CASSLSRMNTEAFF.

The chain is built from TRBV6-6 and TRBJ1-5, with no clear D. Germline V gene lookup returns CDR1 MNHNY and CDR2 SVGAGI (reference sequence). The CDR3 sequence is 14 residues long. V was clipped by 5 bases and J by 7 bases, with 15 bases between them. CDR3 in DNA: TGTGCCAGCAGTCCCCCCGGGGTAGAGCAGCCCCAGCATTTT. It codes for CASSPPGVEQPQHF.

The CDR3 is CASSPTRTRTYEQYF. CDR3 sequence (DNA): TGTGCCAGCAGCCCTACCCGGACTAGAACCTACGAGCAGTACTTC. The chain is built from TRBV6-2 or TRBV6-3 and TRBJ2-7; 7 bases match TRBD2. The J segment lost 2 bases and the V segment lost 6 bases, leaving 10 bases of the junction unmatched. CDR1 and CDR2 from the germline V gene are MNHEY and SVGEGT. This CDR3 comprises 15 residues.

The gene calls are TRBV19 and TRBJ2-5; 11 positions match TRBD2. The CDR3 loop spans 15 amino acids. With V trimmed by 4 bases and J by 4 bases, 5 bases remained unmatched. Looked up from germline, CDR1 is LNHDA and CDR2 is SQIVND (reference sequence). CDR3 nucleotides: TGTGCCAGTAGTACTAGCGGGAGGTCTCGAGAGACCCAGTACTTC. Its translation: CASSTSGRSRETQYF. Looking up the rest from reference TRBV19 and TRBJ2-5 gives the full variable domain: DGGITQSPKYLFRKEGQNVTLSCEQNLNHDAMYWYRQDPGQGLRLIYYSQIVNDFQKGDIAEGYSVSREKKESFPLTVTSAQKNPTAFYLCASSTSGRSRETQYFGPGTRLLVL.